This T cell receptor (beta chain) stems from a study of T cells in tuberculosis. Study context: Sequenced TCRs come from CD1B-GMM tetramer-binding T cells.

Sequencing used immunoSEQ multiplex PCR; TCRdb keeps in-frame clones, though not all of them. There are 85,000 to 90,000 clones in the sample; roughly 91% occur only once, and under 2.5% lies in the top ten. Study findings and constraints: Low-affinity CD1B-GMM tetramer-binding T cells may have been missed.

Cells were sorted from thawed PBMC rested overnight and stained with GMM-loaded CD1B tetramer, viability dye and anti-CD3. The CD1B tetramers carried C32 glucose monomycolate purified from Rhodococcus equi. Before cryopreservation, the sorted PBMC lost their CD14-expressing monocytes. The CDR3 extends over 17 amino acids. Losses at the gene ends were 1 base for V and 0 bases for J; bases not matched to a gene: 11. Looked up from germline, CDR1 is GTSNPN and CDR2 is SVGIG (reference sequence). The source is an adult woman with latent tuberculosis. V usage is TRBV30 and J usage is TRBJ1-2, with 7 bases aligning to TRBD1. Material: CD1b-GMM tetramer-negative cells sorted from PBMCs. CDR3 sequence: CAWSAPGQLNPNYGYTF. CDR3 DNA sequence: TGTGCCTGGAGTGCTCCGGGACAGCTAAACCCTAACTATGGCTACACCTTC.